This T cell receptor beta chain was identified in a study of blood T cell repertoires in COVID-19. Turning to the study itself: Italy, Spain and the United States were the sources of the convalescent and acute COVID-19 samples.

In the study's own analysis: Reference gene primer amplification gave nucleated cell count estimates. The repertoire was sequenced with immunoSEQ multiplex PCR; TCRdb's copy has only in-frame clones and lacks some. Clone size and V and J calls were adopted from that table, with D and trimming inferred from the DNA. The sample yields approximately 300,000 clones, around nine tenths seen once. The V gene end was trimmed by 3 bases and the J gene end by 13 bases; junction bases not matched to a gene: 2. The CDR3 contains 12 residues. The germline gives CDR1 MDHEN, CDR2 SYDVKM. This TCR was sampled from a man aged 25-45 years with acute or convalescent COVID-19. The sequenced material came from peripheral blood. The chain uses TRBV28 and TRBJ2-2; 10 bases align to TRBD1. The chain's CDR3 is CASSLGDRGLFF. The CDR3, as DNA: TGTGCCAGCAGTTTGGGGGACAGGGGGCTGTTTTTT.